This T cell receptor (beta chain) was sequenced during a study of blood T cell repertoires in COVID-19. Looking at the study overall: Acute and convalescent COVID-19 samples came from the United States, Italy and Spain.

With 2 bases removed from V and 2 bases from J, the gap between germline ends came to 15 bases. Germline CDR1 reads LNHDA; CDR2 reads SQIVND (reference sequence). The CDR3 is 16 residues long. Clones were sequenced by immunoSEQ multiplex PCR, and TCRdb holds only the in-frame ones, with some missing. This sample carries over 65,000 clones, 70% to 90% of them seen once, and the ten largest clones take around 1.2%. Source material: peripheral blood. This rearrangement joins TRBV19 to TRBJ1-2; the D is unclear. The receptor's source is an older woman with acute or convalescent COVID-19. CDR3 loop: CASSIYSPSPNYGYTF. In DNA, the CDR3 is TGTGCCAGTAGTATATATTCTCCGTCCCCCAACTATGGCTACACCTTC.